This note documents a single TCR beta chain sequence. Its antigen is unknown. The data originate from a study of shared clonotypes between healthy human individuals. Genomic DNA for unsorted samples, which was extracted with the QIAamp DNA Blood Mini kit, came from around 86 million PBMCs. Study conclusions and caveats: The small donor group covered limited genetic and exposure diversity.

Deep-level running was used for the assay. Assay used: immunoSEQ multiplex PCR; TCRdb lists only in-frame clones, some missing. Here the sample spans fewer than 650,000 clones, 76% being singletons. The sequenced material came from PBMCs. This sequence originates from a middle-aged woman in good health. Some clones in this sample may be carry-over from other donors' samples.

CDR3 protein: CASSPGIRWTEAFF. In nucleotides, the CDR3 is TGTGCCAGCTCACCGGGGATCCGTTGGACTGAAGCTTTCTTT. V is TRBV18 and J is TRBJ1-1; D not certain. CDR3 length: 14 amino acids. Trimming left V 3 bases short and J 5 bases short, with 13 bases between. Per germline, CDR1 KGHSH and CDR2 LQKENI.